Each of the 21 T cell receptor beta chains below was sequenced from the same sample in a study of blood T cell repertoires in COVID-19. Method: immunoSEQ multiplex PCR; TCRdb's copy keeps in-frame clones and lacks some. The repertoire consists of roughly 150,000 clones, with just over 85% occurring once and the leading ten covering about 4.5%. The sample comprised PBMCs or T cells enriched from blood (not recorded which). These receptors originate from a middle-aged man who had recovered from COVID-19.

Written as DNA, the CDR3 is TGCAGCGTTGCGGGGACTTCGAAAACCTCCACTGAAGCTTTCTTT. Protein product: CSVAGTSKTSTEAFF. V usage is TRBV29-1 and J usage is TRBJ1-1, with D perhaps matching TRBD1 (5 bases). The germline gives CDR1 SQVTM, CDR2 ANQGSEA. The V end lost 4 bases, the J end lost 4 bases, and 19 bases lay between the germline ends. The CDR3 consists of 15 residues. Looking up the rest from reference TRBV29-1 and TRBJ1-1 gives the full variable domain: SAVISQKPSRDICQRGTSLTIQCQVDSQVTMMFWYRQQPGQSLTLIATANQGSEATYESGFVIDKFPISRPNLTFSTLTVSNMSPEDSSIYLCSVAGTSKTSTEAFFGQGTRLTVV.

This chain connects TRBV5-1 to TRBJ2-6; maybe TRBD2 (5 bases). The germline gives CDR1 SGHRS, CDR2 YFSETQ. The CDR3 length is 16 residues. V gave up 0 bases and J gave up 1 base, with 8 bases separating them. The CDR3 here is CASSLDTGSGANVLTF. The CDR3 nucleotides are TGCGCCAGCAGCTTGGATACGGGGTCTGGGGCCAACGTCCTGACTTTC.

The count of this clone is one. The CDR3 here is CASSLFLGLRLGRGNQPQHF. In nucleotides, the CDR3 is TGTGCCAGCAGTTTATTTTTGGGACTAAGGCTAGGCAGGGGCAATCAGCCCCAGCATTTT. The chain recombines TRBV27 with TRBJ1-5, with D perhaps matching TRBD1 (5 bases). The CDR3 runs to 20 residues. The V and J ends lost 1 base and 2 bases respectively, with 24 bases between them. Germline CDR1 MNHEY, CDR2 SMNVEV (reference sequence).

This chain joins TRBV19 and TRBJ1-2, with unresolved D. V was trimmed by 0 bases and J by 4 bases, leaving 15 bases between them. Germline CDR1 and CDR2: LNHDA and SQIVND (reference sequence). The CDR3 is made up of 16 amino acids. CDR3 sequence: CASSIDQRPTLYGYTF. CDR3 DNA sequence: TGTGCCAGTAGTATAGACCAGCGGCCGACCCTCTATGGCTACACCTTC.

V and J are TRBV25-1 and TRBJ1-2; 8 bases map to TRBD1. Trimming removed 6 bases from V and 1 base from J; junction bases left unmatched: 4. The CDR3 consists of 14 residues. Per the germline V gene, CDR1 is MGHDK and CDR2 is SYGVNS. The CDR3: CASRDREINYGYTF. The CDR3 DNA reads TGTGCCAGCAGGGACAGGGAGATTAACTATGGCTACACCTTC.

This chain joins TRBV5-1 and TRBJ2-2, with D possibly matching TRBD2 (5 bases). The V and J ends lost 7 bases and 6 bases respectively, with 7 bases between them. Germline V gene sequence: CDR1 SGHRS, CDR2 YFSETQ. There are 11 residues in the CDR3. The CDR3 sequence is CASEEAGELFF. The CDR3 bases are TGCGCCAGCGAGGAGGCCGGGGAGCTGTTTTTT.

This chain links TRBV27 with TRBJ2-7; D may be TRBD2 (5 bases). Germline CDR1 MNHEY, CDR2 SMNVEV (reference sequence). V lost 6 bases and J 0 bases, leaving 15 bases between the germline ends. The CDR3 loop spans 15 amino acids. Here the CDR3 DNA reads TGTGCCAGCAGGGCTACTAGGCAGAGCTCCTACGAGCAGTACTTC. It translates to CASRATRQSSYEQYF.

The V gene is TRBV3-1 (or the pseudogene TRBV3-2), the J gene TRBJ2-3; D is ambiguous. The germline gives CDR1 LGHDT, CDR2 YNNKEL (reference sequence). CDR3 length: 15 amino acids. The V and J ends lost 1 base and 4 bases respectively, with 12 bases between them. The CDR3 DNA reads TGTGCCAGCAGCCAAGGAGCAAGCTTGGCAGATACGCAGTATTTT. Protein: CASSQGASLADTQYF.

The J gene is TRBJ2-1, the V gene TRBV20-1; D remains ambiguous. The V end was cut by 3 bases, the J end by 4 bases, with 4 bases between. Per the germline V gene, CDR1 is DFQATT and CDR2 is SNEGSKA (reference sequence). The CDR3 covers 11 residues. The CDR3 loop is CSARAYNEQFF. For the CDR3, the DNA is TGCAGTGCTAGGGCATACAATGAGCAGTTCTTC.

The V and J genes are TRBV5-6 and TRBJ2-7; 8 bases fit TRBD1. CDR3 length equals 16 residues. The germline gives CDR1 SGHDT, CDR2 YYEEEE. V lost 1 base to trimming and J lost 3 bases; unmatched junction nucleotides: 9. The DNA for the CDR3 is TGTGCCAGCAGCTTGTTGTCAGGGGGCAAAGTCTACGAGCAGTACTTC. This translates into CASSLLSGGKVYEQYF.

The chain employs TRBV5-4 and TRBJ1-1; a weak D match, TRBD1 (5 bases). V lost 3 bases to trimming and J lost 1 base, with 13 bases between them. Germline assignment: CDR1 SGHNT and CDR2 YYREEE (reference sequence). The CDR3 extends over 15 amino acids. The CDR3 nucleotides read TGTGCCAGCAGCTCCCCTCGGCAGGGGAACACTGAAGCTTTCTTT. Amino acid sequence: CASSSPRQGNTEAFF.

The chain is built from TRBV12-3 or TRBV12-4 and TRBJ2-2; no clear D. Trimming took off 6 bases at V and 5 bases at J, with 4 bases between the two ends. This CDR3 has 11 residues. This chain's CDR3 is CASRRTGELFF. The CDR3 nucleotides are TGTGCCAGCAGGCGGACCGGGGAGCTGTTTTTT.

The rearrangement joins TRBV6-2 or TRBV6-3 to TRBJ1-2; 11 bases fit TRBD1. Germline V gives CDR1 MNHEY, CDR2 SVGEGT. With 4 bases clipped from V and 2 bases from J, the junction kept 9 bases outside the gene matches. This CDR3 comprises 17 residues. For the CDR3, the DNA is TGTGCCAGCAGTTCGCACCGCTGGACAGGGGGCAACTATGGCTACACCTTC. This sequence encodes CASSSHRWTGGNYGYTF.

The chain combines TRBV7-9 with TRBJ1-5, with D possibly TRBD1 on 6 matching bases. Germline V gene data show CDR1 as SEHNR and CDR2 as FQNEAQ (reference sequence). This CDR3 region has 14 residues. V lost 8 bases to trimming and J lost 4 bases, with 15 bases between them. The CDR3, as DNA: TGTGCCAGCCGCGGGGGCGGGGGGAATCAGCCCCAGCATTTT. Translation: CASRGGGGNQPQHF.

The chain uses TRBV2 and TRBJ2-5, with D hard to call. Trimming shortened V by 0 bases and J by 5 bases, and 4 bases separated the two germline ends. Germline assignment: CDR1 SNHLY and CDR2 FYNNEI. This CDR3 has 12 residues. The CDR3 is CASSEAQETQYF. CDR3 coding DNA: TGTGCCAGCAGTGAAGCCCAGGAGACCCAGTACTTC.

The V and J genes are TRBV5-1 and TRBJ2-2, with 8 bases lining up with TRBD1. This CDR3 contains 15 residues. Germline assignment: CDR1 SGHRS and CDR2 YFSETQ. Germline trimming cut 3 bases from V and 7 bases from J; bases unmatched to any gene: 8. CDR3: CASSSTGEGIGELFF. The CDR3, as DNA: TGCGCCAGCAGCTCGACAGGGGAAGGGATCGGGGAGCTGTTTTTT.

This clone was detected a few times. V and J are TRBV28 and TRBJ2-1; D gene ambiguous. Germline CDR1 is MDHEN and CDR2 is SYDVKM. The CDR3 spans 14 residues. The V end was cut by 4 bases, the J end by 7 bases, with 14 bases between. CDR3 sequence (DNA): TGTGCCAGCAGTTACTGGCTCAGGTTGAATGAGCAGTTCTTC. Its protein is CASSYWLRLNEQFF.

The chain employs TRBV15 and TRBJ2-2; D gene unclear. The germline CDR1 and CDR2 sequences are LNHNV and YYDKDF (reference sequence). The V end lost 0 bases, the J end lost 6 bases, and 11 bases lay between the germline ends. The CDR3 length is 15 residues. The CDR3 protein is CATSRDGRGAGELFF. In DNA, the CDR3 is TGTGCCACCAGCAGAGATGGTCGTGGAGCCGGGGAGCTGTTTTTT.

The rearrangement uses TRBV7-2 and TRBJ1-4, with 8 bases fitting TRBD1. Trimming cost V 2 bases and J 7 bases; bases outside gene matches: 6. CDR1 SGHTA and CDR2 FQGNSA come from the germline V gene. The CDR3 contains 15 residues. DNA for the CDR3: TGTGCCAGCAGCTTAACCGGACAGGGTGGTGAAAAACTGTTTTTT. It is translated as CASSLTGQGGEKLFF.

The chain has TRBV10-3 and TRBJ1-2; D is unresolved. The CDR3 runs to 15 residues. Germline CDR1 is ENHRY and CDR2 is SYGVKD. Trimming pared 4 bases from V and 0 bases from J, leaving 12 bases between. CDR3 in amino acids: CAISGGFGANYGYTF. In DNA, the CDR3 is TGTGCCATCAGTGGAGGGTTCGGGGCTAACTATGGCTACACCTTC.

This chain uses TRBV6-5 with TRBJ1-6, with TRBD1 identical over 7 bases. This CDR3 spans 15 amino acids. The junction had 7 bases not matched to a gene; V was cut back by 6 bases and J by 5 bases. The germline gives CDR1 MNHEY, CDR2 SVGAGI. The CDR3 reads CASRTGSSNNSPLHF. The DNA for the CDR3 is TGTGCCAGCAGGACAGGGTCTTCTAATAATTCACCCCTCCACTTT.